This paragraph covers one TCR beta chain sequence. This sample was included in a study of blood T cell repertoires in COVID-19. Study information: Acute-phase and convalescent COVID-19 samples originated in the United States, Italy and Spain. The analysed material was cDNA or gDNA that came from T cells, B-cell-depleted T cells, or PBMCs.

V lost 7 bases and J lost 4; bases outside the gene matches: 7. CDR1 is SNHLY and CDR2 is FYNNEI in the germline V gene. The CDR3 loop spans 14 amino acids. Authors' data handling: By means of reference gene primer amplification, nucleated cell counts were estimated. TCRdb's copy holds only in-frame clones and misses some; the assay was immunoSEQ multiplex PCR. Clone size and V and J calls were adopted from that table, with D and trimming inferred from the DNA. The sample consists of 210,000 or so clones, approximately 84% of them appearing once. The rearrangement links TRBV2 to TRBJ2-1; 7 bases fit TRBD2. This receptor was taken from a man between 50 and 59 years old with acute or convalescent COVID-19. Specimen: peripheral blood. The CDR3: CASTRASGYNEQFF. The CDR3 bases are TGTGCCAGCACCCGGGCTAGCGGATACAATGAGCAGTTCTTC.